One and the same sample provided the 30 T cell receptor beta chains below, sequenced in a study of cytomegalovirus exposure and HLA in healthy donors. The PCR made use of 60 Vbeta and 13 Jbeta primers. Assay used: immunoSEQ multiplex PCR; TCRdb lists only in-frame clones, some missing. The table has some 140,000 clones, more than 60% seen once. Sequenced sample: PBMCs. The receptors shown here come from a woman between 45 and 60 years old in good health and CMV-seropositive.

In this sample, this clone turned up a few times. This chain links TRBV18 with TRBJ2-1; possibly TRBD2 for D (6 bases). The CDR3 length is 17 residues. Trimming removed 2 bases from V and 0 bases from J, with 14 bases in between. Per germline, CDR1 KGHSH and CDR2 LQKENI. The CDR3 nucleotides are TGTGCCAGCTCACCATCGGGGGTGACGAGCTCCTACAATGAGCAGTTCTTC. Protein product: CASSPSGVTSSYNEQFF.

On this clone itself: At one end, the junction sequence differs from germline, possibly due to a read error. The chain uses TRBV7-7 and TRBJ1-4; the match to TRBD1 covers 9 bases. Germline loops: CDR1 SSHAT, CDR2 FNYEAQ (reference sequence). This CDR3 has 15 residues. The CDR3 DNA reads TGTGCTAGCAGCCTTACAGGGGGCGCAGGTGAAAAACTGTTTTTT. Its protein is CASSLTGGAGEKLFF.

The chain couples TRBV30 to TRBJ1-2; D is perhaps TRBD1 (5 bases). V shed 3 bases and J shed 6 bases, with 23 bases lying between them. Per germline, CDR1 GTSNPN and CDR2 SVGIG (reference sequence). The CDR3 contains 16 residues. CDR3 sequence: CAWSRRRGSGTHGYTF. The DNA for the CDR3 is TGTGCCTGGAGCCGTAGGCGGGGGTCGGGCACTCATGGCTACACCTTC.

The chain recombines TRBV9 with TRBJ2-2; 7 bases fit TRBD2. Germline loops: CDR1 SGDLS, CDR2 YYNGEE. J gave up 5 bases and V 0 bases, and 4 bases lay outside the gene matches. The CDR3 has 15 amino acids. CDR3 sequence: CASSVGTSKTGELFF. The CDR3 DNA is TGTGCCAGCAGCGTAGGGACTAGTAAGACCGGGGAGCTGTTTTTT.

This clone was counted a single time. The gene calls are TRBV30 and TRBJ2-3, with D possibly being TRBD1 (5 bases). With 0 bases removed from V and 1 base from J, the gap between germline ends came to 5 bases. The CDR3 has 13 residues. Germline loops: CDR1 GTSNPN, CDR2 SVGIG (reference sequence). As DNA, the CDR3 is TGTGCCTGGAGTGTACAGGGCACAGATACGCAGTATTTT. This translates into CAWSVQGTDTQYF. Complete variable domain (other parts from reference TRBV30 and TRBJ2-3): SQTIHQWPATLVQPVGSPLSLECTVEGTSNPNLYWYRQAAGRGLQLLFYSVGIGQISSEVPQNLSASRPQDRQFILSSKKLLLSDSGFYLCAWSVQGTDTQYFGPGTRLTVL.

V and J are TRBV2 and TRBJ2-7; a possible D gene is TRBD1 (5 bases). V lost 6 bases and J 3 bases, leaving 9 bases between the germline ends. The V gene's germline CDR1 is SNHLY and CDR2 FYNNEI. The CDR3 extends over 12 amino acids. CDR3 region: CASRPDSYEQYF. In nucleotides, the CDR3 is TGTGCCAGCAGGCCAGACAGCTACGAGCAGTACTTC.

V is TRBV30 and J is TRBJ2-2; 8 positions match TRBD1. The germline CDR1 and CDR2 sequences are GTSNPN and SVGIG (reference sequence). The CDR3 is 19 amino acids. V trimming: 1 base; J trimming: 1 base; junction bases outside the gene matches: 14. The chain's CDR3 is CAWSAYRGQVLKNTGELFF. CDR3 coding DNA: TGTGCCTGGAGTGCCTACCGGGGACAGGTCTTAAAGAACACCGGGGAGCTGTTTTTT. Together with reference TRBV30 and TRBJ2-2, the CDR3 gives the full variable domain: SQTIHQWPATLVQPVGSPLSLECTVEGTSNPNLYWYRQAAGRGLQLLFYSVGIGQISSEVPQNLSASRPQDRQFILSSKKLLLSDSGFYLCAWSAYRGQVLKNTGELFFGEGSRLTVL.

The chain is built from TRBV7-2 and TRBJ1-2, with TRBD1 matching 9 bases. J gave up 4 bases and V 5 bases, and 2 bases lay outside the gene matches. CDR3 size: 13 residues. In germline, CDR1 is SGHTA, CDR2 FQGNSA. CDR3 amino acids: CASSAQGAYGYTF. The CDR3 DNA follows: TGTGCCAGCAGCGCACAGGGGGCCTATGGCTACACCTTC.

This clone was counted between two and nine times. Compared with germline, one end of the junction differs, possibly owing to a read error. The chain uses TRBV19 and TRBJ1-1, with 11 bases lining up with TRBD1. Germline assignment: CDR1 LNHDA and CDR2 SQIVND (reference sequence). The CDR3 covers 12 residues. The CDR3 loop reads CASDNPWTGGSF. The CDR3 DNA reads TGTGCCAGCGACAACCCATGGACAGGGGGCTCATTT.

The table lists this clone with a count of one. V usage is TRBV7-9 and J usage is TRBJ2-6, with D perhaps matching TRBD2 (5 bases). Germline lookup yields CDR1 SEHNR and CDR2 FQNEAQ (reference sequence). V was pared by 7 bases and J by 2 bases, with 18 bases between. There are 17 residues in the CDR3. The CDR3 here is CASTFRTLGPGANVLTF. CDR3 sequence (DNA): TGTGCCAGCACCTTCCGGACTCTAGGGCCTGGGGCCAACGTCCTGACTTTC.

V is TRBV7-2 and J is TRBJ1-2, with 7 bases lining up with TRBD1. V lost 5 bases to trimming and J lost 2 bases; unmatched junction nucleotides: 14. The germline CDR1 and CDR2 sequences are SGHTA and FQGNSA. This CDR3 is built from 17 residues. Here the CDR3 DNA reads TGTGCCAGCAGCGCGACACCCGAGACAGGGATCAACTATGGCTACACCTTC. It translates to CASSATPETGINYGYTF.

This chain uses TRBV11-2 with TRBJ2-1, with D unclear. CDR1 SGHAT and CDR2 FQNNGV come from the germline V gene. V was shortened by 3 bases and J by 5 bases, with 20 bases between the two germline ends. This CDR3 is built from 17 residues. As DNA, the CDR3 is TGTGCCAGCAGCTTGGTAGATCCGGGTCCCCTCCACAATGAGCAGTTCTTC. It specifies CASSLVDPGPLHNEQFF. Drawing the rest from reference TRBV11-2 and TRBJ2-1, the complete variable domain is EAGVAQSPRYKIIEKRQSVAFWCNPISGHATLYWYQQILGQGPKLLIQFQNNGVVDDSQLPKDRFSAERLKGVDSTLKIQPAKLEDSAVYLCASSLVDPGPLHNEQFFGPGTRLTVL.

The J gene is TRBJ2-7, the V gene TRBV27; D perhaps matches TRBD1 (5 bases). The V end lost 3 bases, the J end lost 3 bases, and 12 bases lay between the germline ends. Germline CDR1 MNHEY, CDR2 SMNVEV (reference sequence). This CDR3 contains 14 residues. CDR3 loop: CASSLKGFGYEQYF. The CDR3 nucleotides read TGTGCCAGCAGTTTGAAGGGGTTTGGCTACGAGCAGTACTTC.

The chain uses TRBV7-9 and TRBJ1-5; weak D call: TRBD1 (6 bases). The germline V and J ends were trimmed by 5 bases and 3 bases, with 17 bases remaining between them. The CDR3 totals 16 residues. CDR1 SEHNR and CDR2 FQNEAQ come from the germline V gene (reference sequence). For the CDR3, the DNA is TGTGCCAGCAGCCCCCTCAGGGGTGGGGCCAATCAGCCCCAGCATTTT. It yields the protein CASSPLRGGANQPQHF.

This chain connects TRBV5-4 to TRBJ2-6, with 8 bases matching TRBD1. Looked up from germline, CDR1 is SGHNT and CDR2 is YYREEE (reference sequence). J was trimmed by 6 bases and V by 4 bases; bases with no gene match: 9. The CDR3 consists of 16 residues. The CDR3 DNA reads as TGTGCCAGCAGCCCGGACAGGGCGACGTCGGCCAACGTCCTGACTTTC. It codes for CASSPDRATSANVLTF. Full variable domain (rest looked up from reference TRBV5-4 and TRBJ2-6): ETGVTQSPTHLIKTRGQQVTLRCSSQSGHNTVSWYQQALGQGPQFIFQYYREEENGRGNFPPRFSGLQFPNYSSELNVNALELDDSALYLCASSPDRATSANVLTFGAGSRLTVL.

This clone has a single count. V gene TRBV2 combines with J gene TRBJ2-1; tentatively, D is TRBD2 (6 bases). This CDR3 comprises 18 residues. Germline-derived CDR1 and CDR2 are SNHLY and FYNNEI. V was clipped by 0 bases and J by 6 bases, with 21 bases between them. CDR3 protein: CASSEARGSAVESNEQFF. The CDR3 DNA sequence: TGTGCCAGCAGTGAAGCGCGGGGTTCGGCAGTAGAAAGCAATGAGCAGTTCTTC.

This chain links TRBV6-1 with TRBJ2-6; perhaps TRBD1 as D (5 bases). V shed 0 bases and J shed 2 bases, with 8 bases lying between them. The CDR3 runs 16 residues. From germline, CDR1 is MNHNS and CDR2 SASEGT. CDR3 sequence reads: CASSEAQQAGANVLTF. The CDR3 DNA follows: TGTGCCAGCAGTGAAGCGCAACAGGCTGGGGCCAACGTCCTGACTTTC.

The V call is TRBV28, the J call TRBJ1-1, with a weak D call TRBD1 (5 bases). Trimming pared 8 bases from V and 3 bases from J, leaving 19 bases between. This CDR3 spans 15 amino acids. Looked up from germline, CDR1 is MDHEN and CDR2 is SYDVKM. CDR3 residues: CASLKGEASYTEAFF. CDR3 bases: TGTGCCAGCCTAAAAGGGGAAGCCAGCTACACTGAAGCTTTCTTT.

This clone appeared a few times. The rearrangement links TRBV19 to TRBJ1-6, with a weak D call TRBD1 (5 bases). Per germline, CDR1 LNHDA and CDR2 SQIVND (reference sequence). The germline V and J ends were trimmed by 7 bases and 5 bases, with 15 bases remaining between them. The CDR3 runs to 15 residues. The CDR3 nucleotides are TGTGCCAGTAACGGACACCGAACCGATAATTCACCCCTCCACTTT. It is translated as CASNGHRTDNSPLHF.

V and J are TRBV5-1 and TRBJ2-3; 8 bases fit TRBD1. The CDR3 is made up of 15 amino acids. The J segment lost 3 bases and the V segment lost 5 bases, leaving 8 bases of the junction unmatched. The germline gives CDR1 SGHRS, CDR2 YFSETQ. CDR3 DNA: TGCGCCAGCAGTATCGGACAGGGCTTTACAGATACGCAGTATTTT. This codes for CASSIGQGFTDTQYF.

The table lists this clone with a few counts. The J gene is TRBJ1-5, the V gene TRBV5-6; TRBD1 is a possible D gene (6 bases). V was shortened by 2 bases and J by 8 bases, with 20 bases between the two germline ends. CDR1 SGHDT and CDR2 YYEEEE come from the germline V gene. The CDR3 spans 16 residues. The CDR3 DNA is TGTGCCAGCAGCTTTTACCGGGACACGGGTAGAGAGCCCCAGCATTTT. The encoded protein is CASSFYRDTGREPQHF.

The chain combines TRBV10-3 with TRBJ2-5, with TRBD1 matching over 11 bases. V gave up 4 bases and J gave up 2 bases; unmatched junction bases: 3. Germline values: CDR1 ENHRY, CDR2 SYGVKD. This CDR3 is built from 15 residues. The CDR3 DNA reads as TGTGCCATCAGTGGTGGACAGGGGGCACAAGAGACCCAGTACTTC. Encoded protein: CAISGGQGAQETQYF.

The chain is built from TRBV7-3 and TRBJ2-5; D uncertain. Germline CDR1 and CDR2: SGHTA and FQGTGA. The V gene lost 1 base and the J gene lost 4 bases, with 7 bases spanning the gap. The CDR3 length is 13 residues. Written as DNA, the CDR3 is TGTGCCAGCAGCTTAAGTGGTAGAGAGACCCAGTACTTC. Its protein product is CASSLSGRETQYF.

This clone was observed a handful of times. This chain joins TRBV28 and TRBJ2-5; tentative D call: TRBD2 (5 bases). V was cut by 5 bases and J by 4 bases, with 14 bases left in between. Germline values: CDR1 MDHEN, CDR2 SYDVKM. The CDR3 contains 14 residues. CDR3 DNA: TGTGCCAGCAGTACCCCGAGGAGGCTAGAGACCCAGTACTTC. Protein: CASSTPRRLETQYF.

This clone was observed a single time. V and J are TRBV10-3 and TRBJ1-3, with a tentative D call TRBD1 (5 bases). CDR3 length equals 16 residues. Germline assignment: CDR1 ENHRY and CDR2 SYGVKD. The V gene lost 1 base and the J gene lost 4 bases, with 14 bases spanning the gap. In DNA form, the CDR3 reads TGTGCCATCAGTGAGTTCGTGGGGGGGGACGGAAACACCATATATTTT. It specifies CAISEFVGGDGNTIYF.

V and J are TRBV25-1 and TRBJ1-2; D is possibly TRBD1 (5 bases). The CDR3 length is 12 residues. Germline-derived CDR1 and CDR2 are MGHDK and SYGVNS. Trimming took 4 bases from V and 12 from J, leaving 15 bases between them. Written as DNA, the CDR3 is TGTGCCAGCAGTGGTACGACAGTTCCCCACACCTTC. Translation: CASSGTTVPHTF.

This chain connects TRBV27 to TRBJ2-2, with 16 bases fitting TRBD2. Germline V gene data show CDR1 as MNHEY and CDR2 as SMNVEV (reference sequence). V lost 6 bases and J lost 6; bases outside the gene matches: 7. This CDR3 has 17 residues. The CDR3 loop reads CASRGLAGGPGAGELFF. CDR3 coding DNA: TGTGCCAGCAGGGGACTAGCGGGGGGGCCGGGGGCCGGGGAGCTGTTTTTT.

This clone has just one count. This chain joins TRBV5-1 and TRBJ2-5, with a possible D match to TRBD2 (5 bases). The CDR3 length is 15 residues. Per the germline V gene, CDR1 is SGHRS and CDR2 is YFSETQ. The ends were cut back, 2 bases at V and 1 base at J, with 12 bases in the middle. CDR3 loop: CASSFGRGPQETQYF. CDR3 DNA: TGCGCCAGCAGCTTTGGGCGCGGGCCCCAAGAGACCCAGTACTTC. Full variable domain (missing parts from reference TRBV5-1 and TRBJ2-5): KAGVTQTPRYLIKTRGQQVTLSCSPISGHRSVSWYQQTPGQGLQFLFEYFSETQRNKGNFPGRFSGRQFSNSRSEMNVSTLELGDSALYLCASSFGRGPQETQYFGPGTRLLVL.

As concerns this clone: The germline gene is not matched at one end of the junction; a read error may be the cause. The rearrangement joins TRBV5-1 to TRBJ2-7; TRBD2 matches 10 bases. CDR1 and CDR2 (germline): SGHRS, YFSETQ. The length of the CDR3 is 15 residues. The CDR3 nucleotides are TGCGCCAGCAGCTTTAGCGGGGGGACCGTATATGAGCAGTGCTTC. Translated: CASSFSGGTVYEQCF.

This chain connects TRBV6-5 to TRBJ1-6, with 7 bases that match TRBD1. Germline loops: CDR1 MNHEY, CDR2 SVGAGI. Germline trimming cut 5 bases from V and 5 bases from J; bases unmatched to any gene: 6. There are 15 residues in the CDR3. CDR3 residues: CASSGRDSHNSPLHF. CDR3 coding DNA: TGTGCCAGCAGTGGCCGGGACAGCCATAATTCACCCCTCCACTTT.